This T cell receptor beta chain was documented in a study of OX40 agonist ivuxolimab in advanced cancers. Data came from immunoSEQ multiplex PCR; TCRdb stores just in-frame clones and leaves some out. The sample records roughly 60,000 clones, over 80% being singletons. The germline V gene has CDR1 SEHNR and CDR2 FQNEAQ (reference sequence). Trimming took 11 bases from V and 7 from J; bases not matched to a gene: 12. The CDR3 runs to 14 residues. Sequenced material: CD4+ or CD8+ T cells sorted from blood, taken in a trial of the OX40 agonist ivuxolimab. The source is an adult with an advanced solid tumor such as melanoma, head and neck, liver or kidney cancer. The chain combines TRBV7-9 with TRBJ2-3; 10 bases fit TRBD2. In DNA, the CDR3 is TGTGCCGAGCTCGGGCTAGCGGGAGATAATACGCAGTATTTT. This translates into CAELGLAGDNTQYF. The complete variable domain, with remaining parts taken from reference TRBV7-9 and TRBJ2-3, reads DTGVSQNPRHKITKRGQNVTFRCDPISEHNRLYWYRQTLGQGPEFLTYFQNEAQLEKSRLLSDRFSAERPKGSFSTLEIQRTEQGDSAMYLCAELGLAGDNTQYFGPGTRLTVL.